Listed here are 30 T cell receptor beta chains from one sample, sequenced in a study of cytomegalovirus exposure and HLA in healthy donors. Primers: 60 Vbeta forward and 13 Jbeta reverse. The method was immunoSEQ multiplex PCR; TCRdb's version includes in-frame clones alone and lacks a portion of them. The repertoire holds about 120,000 clones, about 80% seen once, with 2.7% in the top ten. The sequenced material came from PBMCs. All receptors come from a woman aged 40 to 55 in good health and CMV-seropositive.

Only one count was recorded for this clone. The V gene is TRBV9, the J gene TRBJ1-6; weak D call: TRBD1 (5 bases). Deletions cut 0 bases from V and 7 bases from J, with 11 bases between. There are 15 residues in the CDR3. Germline V lookup: CDR1 SGDLS, CDR2 YYNGEE. CDR3 amino acids: CASSVEQEGNSPLHF. CDR3 DNA sequence: TGTGCCAGCAGCGTAGAACAGGAGGGGAATTCACCCCTCCACTTT.

The gene calls are TRBV29-1 and TRBJ2-7, with 7 bases identical to TRBD1. The CDR3 sequence is 11 residues long. The junction had 2 bases not matched to a gene; V was cut back by 4 bases and J by 5 bases. Germline CDR1 is SQVTM and CDR2 is ANQGSEA. The CDR3 sequence: CSVGDRDEQYF. The CDR3 region has the DNA TGCAGCGTTGGGGACAGAGACGAGCAGTACTTC.

The V gene is TRBV5-1, the J gene TRBJ2-2; 9 bases match TRBD1. Per germline, CDR1 SGHRS and CDR2 YFSETQ. V lost 4 bases and J lost 5; bases outside the gene matches: 15. There are 18 residues in the CDR3. The CDR3 DNA reads as TGCGCCAGCAGCACCTTACTTTCACAGGGGGCGAGTACCGGGGAGCTGTTTTTT. It yields the protein CASSTLLSQGASTGELFF.

Comments on this clone: Other nucleotide sequences in the sample specify the same CDR3. This rearrangement joins TRBV7-8 to TRBJ2-7; TRBD1 aligns across 8 bases. Per the germline V gene, CDR1 is SGHVS and CDR2 is FQNEAQ. This CDR3 has 15 residues. The trim removed 5 bases at V and 1 base at J, leaving 7 bases unmatched. CDR3 region: CASSRDRGPSYEQYF. The CDR3 DNA reads TGTGCCAGCAGCAGAGACAGGGGACCTTCCTACGAGCAGTACTTC.

This sequence joins TRBV19 and TRBJ2-5, with 8 positions matching TRBD2. The CDR3 totals 14 residues. With 6 bases clipped from V and 7 bases from J, the junction kept 10 bases outside the gene matches. Germline CDR1 LNHDA, CDR2 SQIVND (reference sequence). The CDR3: CASSTGSGSGTQYF. Here the CDR3 DNA reads TGTGCCAGTAGCACCGGGAGCGGGAGTGGGACCCAGTACTTC.

The CDR3 region has the DNA TGTGCCAGTAGGGCCTTCGAGGGCGCGTCGCATTCACCCCTCCACTTT. Protein product: CASRAFEGASHSPLHF. The rearrangement links TRBV19 to TRBJ1-6; D remains unclear. The V gene lost 6 bases and the J gene lost 8 bases, with 20 bases spanning the gap. The CDR3 totals 16 residues. CDR1 is LNHDA, CDR2 SQIVND, per germline (reference sequence).

This chain links TRBV29-1 with TRBJ2-3; TRBD1 matches at 8 bases. After removal of 2 bases from V and 4 bases from J, the junction contained 5 bases not matched to a gene. Germline CDR1 SQVTM, CDR2 ANQGSEA. The length of the CDR3 is 14 residues. The CDR3 loop is CSVEQGAHADTQYF. The CDR3 DNA reads as TGCAGCGTTGAACAGGGGGCGCACGCAGATACGCAGTATTTT.

This clone has a handful of counts. CDR3 sequence: CASSLADGAYEQYF. The CDR3 nucleotides read TGCGCCAGCAGCCTCGCCGACGGAGCCTACGAGCAGTACTTC. The J gene is TRBJ2-7, the V gene TRBV5-1; D gene ambiguous. Per the germline V gene, CDR1 is SGHRS and CDR2 is YFSETQ. The CDR3 totals 14 residues. V dropped 4 bases and J dropped 2 bases, with 13 bases sitting between them. The complete variable domain, with remaining parts taken from reference TRBV5-1 and TRBJ2-7, reads KAGVTQTPRYLIKTRGQQVTLSCSPISGHRSVSWYQQTPGQGLQFLFEYFSETQRNKGNFPGRFSGRQFSNSRSEMNVSTLELGDSALYLCASSLADGAYEQYFGPGTRLTVT.

The V call is TRBV19, the J call TRBJ1-2; 8 positions match TRBD1. V lost 3 bases, J lost 0 bases, and 9 bases stayed unmatched. Germline lookup yields CDR1 LNHDA and CDR2 SQIVND (reference sequence). The CDR3 is 17 amino acids. The CDR3 DNA follows: TGTGCCAGTAGTATCTCCTCGGGACAGGCTGCTAACTATGGCTACACCTTC. Translation: CASSISSGQAANYGYTF. The full variable domain, rest sourced from reference TRBV19 and TRBJ1-2, is DGGITQSPKYLFRKEGQNVTLSCEQNLNHDAMYWYRQDPGQGLRLIYYSQIVNDFQKGDIAEGYSVSREKKESFPLTVTSAQKNPTAFYLCASSISSGQAANYGYTFGSGTRLTVV.

The chain joins TRBV6-5 to TRBJ2-7; a possible D gene is TRBD2 (5 bases). The CDR3 loop spans 12 amino acids. Germline V gives CDR1 MNHEY, CDR2 SVGAGI. V lost 8 bases to trimming and J lost 6 bases, with 14 bases between them. CDR3 sequence: CASVSEGGEQYF. The CDR3 nucleotides are TGTGCCAGCGTATCAGAGGGTGGCGAGCAGTACTTC.

The chain recombines TRBV27 with TRBJ2-5; possibly TRBD2 for D (6 bases). This CDR3 contains 15 residues. From germline, CDR1 is MNHEY and CDR2 SMNVEV (reference sequence). The germline V and J ends were trimmed by 1 base and 5 bases, with 14 bases remaining between them. The DNA for the CDR3 is TGTGCCAGCAGTTTATGGGGGGTAACCAGGGAGACCCAGTACTTC. Its translation: CASSLWGVTRETQYF.

The chain couples TRBV7-2 to TRBJ2-1; D might be TRBD2 (7 bases). CDR3 length: 15 amino acids. V lost 6 bases and J lost 2, with 14 bases in between. The V gene's germline CDR1 is SGHTA and CDR2 FQGNSA. DNA of the CDR3: TGTGCCAGCAGATTGTCGGGGGGCCCCTACAATGAGCAGTTCTTC. The encoded protein is CASRLSGGPYNEQFF. The variable domain in full, with the rest retrieved from reference TRBV7-2 and TRBJ2-1, is GAGVSQSPSNKVTEKGKDVELRCDPISGHTALYWYRQSLGQGLEFLIYFQGNSAPDKSGLPSDRFSAERTGGSVSTLTIQRTQQEDSAVYLCASRLSGGPYNEQFFGPGTRLTVL.

This sequence joins TRBV5-4 and TRBJ2-1, with 13 nucleotides matching TRBD2. Trimming cost V 3 bases and J 6 bases; bases outside gene matches: 3. The germline V gene has CDR1 SGHNT and CDR2 YYREEE (reference sequence). This CDR3 contains 15 residues. The CDR3 region has the DNA TGTGCCAGCAGCTCCACTAGCGGGAGGGCCAATGAGCAGTTCTTC. Translated, it gives CASSSTSGRANEQFF.

The rearrangement links TRBV27 to TRBJ2-7; D may be TRBD1 (6 bases). Germline CDR1 reads MNHEY; CDR2 reads SMNVEV (reference sequence). V gave up 1 base and J gave up 3 bases, with 13 bases separating them. CDR3 size: 15 residues. This CDR3 is CASSLFKDSRYEQYF. The DNA for the CDR3 is TGTGCCAGCAGTTTATTTAAGGACAGCCGCTACGAGCAGTACTTC.

This chain uses TRBV7-9 with TRBJ2-7, with 7 bases fitting TRBD1. This CDR3 spans 14 amino acids. The ends lost 6 bases at V and 0 bases at J; junction bases unmatched: 5. The germline V gene has CDR1 SEHNR and CDR2 FQNEAQ (reference sequence). CDR3 DNA: TGTGCCAGCAGAAGAGGGGGCGACTCCTACGAGCAGTACTTC. Its protein is CASRRGGDSYEQYF.

The chain links TRBV9 to TRBJ2-5, with 10 bases matching TRBD2. Germline values: CDR1 SGDLS, CDR2 YYNGEE. The CDR3 consists of 17 residues. V dropped 0 bases and J dropped 4; count of bases not matched to a gene: 9. The chain's CDR3 is CASSVGASGSRGETQYF. CDR3 DNA: TGTGCCAGCAGCGTAGGGGCTAGCGGGAGTCGGGGAGAGACCCAGTACTTC.

The CDR3 sequence: CASSVSGTANSYNSPLHF. The CDR3 DNA sequence: TGTGCCAGCAGCGTATCCGGGACAGCGAACTCCTATAATTCACCCCTCCACTTT. The genes are TRBV9 and TRBJ1-6; 7 nucleotides agree with TRBD1. V dropped 1 base and J dropped 0; count of bases not matched to a gene: 7. Germline V gene data show CDR1 as SGDLS and CDR2 as YYNGEE. CDR3 length equals 18 residues.

This clone was seen a single time. One end of the junction varies from germline; a read error may be responsible. The J gene is TRBJ1-1, the V gene TRBV7-7; TRBD1 might be the D (6 bases). Germline CDR1 SSHAT, CDR2 FNYEAQ (reference sequence). The CDR3 covers 13 residues. The CDR3 bases are TGTGCTAGCAGCTACAGGGTCGGAACTGAAGCTTTCTTT. Translated, it gives CASSYRVGTEAFF.

The CDR3: CASSPGQEVNGYTF. The CDR3 bases are TGTGCCAGCAGTCCGGGACAGGAGGTGAATGGCTACACCTTC. V usage is TRBV28 and J usage is TRBJ1-2, with TRBD1 identical over 8 bases. The length of the CDR3 is 14 residues. CDR1 and CDR2 (germline): MDHEN, SYDVKM. V shed 5 bases and J 6 bases; nucleotides not matched to a gene: 8.

The chain recombines TRBV7-9 with TRBJ1-1, with TRBD1 identical over 10 bases. The CDR3 spans 18 residues. V dropped 0 bases and J dropped 6; count of bases not matched to a gene: 13. Germline V gene lookup returns CDR1 SEHNR and CDR2 FQNEAQ (reference sequence). CDR3 in DNA: TGTGCCAGCAGCTTAGCGACTCCGGGACAGGGGATAGGTGCTGAAGCTTTCTTT. Translating it yields CASSLATPGQGIGAEAFF.

CDR3 nucleotides: TGCGCCAGCAGCGCAGGACAGGGGCCCACCAGCTCCTACAATGAGCAGTTCTTC. Its protein is CASSAGQGPTSSYNEQFF. The chain employs TRBV5-1 and TRBJ2-1, with TRBD1 matching 9 bases. V was clipped by 4 bases and J by 0 bases; unmatched bases: 11. The CDR3 has 18 amino acids. Germline lookup yields CDR1 SGHRS and CDR2 YFSETQ.

The V call is TRBV7-9, the J call TRBJ2-7; 14 bases align to TRBD2. Looked up from germline, CDR1 is SEHNR and CDR2 is FQNEAQ (reference sequence). The V segment lost 0 bases and the J segment 4 bases; nucleotides outside the gene matches: 5. This CDR3 has 17 residues. This chain's CDR3 is CASSLAATSGGAYEQYF. In DNA form, the CDR3 reads TGTGCCAGCAGCTTAGCAGCGACTAGCGGGGGGGCTTACGAGCAGTACTTC.

This clone was counted only a few times. The rearrangement uses TRBV6-5 and TRBJ2-7, with TRBD2 as a possible D gene (7 bases). Germline V gene data show CDR1 as MNHEY and CDR2 as SVGAGI. The CDR3 is 13 amino acids. V was cut by 8 bases and J by 5 bases, with 16 bases left in between. CDR3 sequence: CASRRGGSDEQYF. The CDR3 bases are TGTGCCAGCCGTAGGGGGGGTTCGGACGAGCAGTACTTC.

The V gene is TRBV15, the J gene TRBJ1-4, with TRBD1 as a possible D gene (5 bases). CDR3 length: 15 amino acids. V was cut by 1 base and J by 3 bases, with 9 bases left in between. Per germline, CDR1 LNHNV and CDR2 YYDKDF (reference sequence). CDR3 bases: TGTGCCACCAGCAGAGCGGCAGGGTCTAATGAAAAACTGTTTTTT. This gives the protein CATSRAAGSNEKLFF.

The rearrangement uses TRBV5-4 and TRBJ2-6; the D is unclear. CDR3 size: 16 residues. Trimming removed 5 bases from V and 0 bases from J, with 12 bases in between. Germline assignment: CDR1 SGHNT and CDR2 YYREEE (reference sequence). CDR3 sequence: CASSFGGNSGANVLTF. CDR3 nucleotides: TGTGCCAGCAGTTTCGGCGGTAACTCTGGGGCCAACGTCCTGACTTTC.

The rearrangement joins TRBV29-1 to TRBJ1-1; 10 bases agree with TRBD1. The CDR3 consists of 14 residues. Germline CDR1 and CDR2: SQVTM and ANQGSEA. V shed 7 bases and J 1 base; nucleotides not matched to a gene: 6. CDR3 sequence reads: CSATGGAGNTEAFF. CDR3 sequence (DNA): TGCAGCGCGACAGGGGGCGCGGGGAACACTGAAGCTTTCTTT.

The chain employs TRBV15 and TRBJ1-6; 9 positions match TRBD1. CDR3 length: 16 residues. CDR1 and CDR2 (germline): LNHNV, YYDKDF (reference sequence). J was trimmed by 9 bases and V by 0 bases; bases with no gene match: 6. DNA of the CDR3: TGTGCCACCAGCAGAGACGGGACAGGGACAAGTTCACCCCTCCACTTT. It translates to CATSRDGTGTSSPLHF.

The chain employs TRBV5-1 and TRBJ1-3; TRBD1 aligns across 7 bases. V was pared by 4 bases and J by 0 bases, with 1 base of the junction left unmatched. Germline V gene data show CDR1 as SGHRS and CDR2 as YFSETQ. The CDR3 is made up of 14 amino acids. In DNA form, the CDR3 reads TGCGCCAGCAGCGGGGACAGCTCTGGAAACACCATATATTTT. Amino acids: CASSGDSSGNTIYF.

The V and J genes are TRBV7-9 and TRBJ1-1; 7 bases match TRBD1. The germline gives CDR1 SEHNR, CDR2 FQNEAQ (reference sequence). V was clipped by 5 bases and J by 5 bases; unmatched bases: 8. The CDR3 has 14 residues. The CDR3 nucleotides read TGTGCCAGCAGCATGAAGGGGGCGGAGACTGAAGCTTTCTTT. Protein sequence: CASSMKGAETEAFF.

This clone occurred a few times. The V call is TRBV19, the J call TRBJ2-7; D possibly corresponds to TRBD1 (7 bases). The CDR3 has 14 residues. Germline-derived CDR1 and CDR2 are LNHDA and SQIVND (reference sequence). The V and J ends lost 6 bases and 3 bases respectively, with 15 bases between them. The chain's CDR3 is CASRGGRGGYEQYF. CDR3 bases: TGTGCCAGTAGAGGGGGCAGGGGAGGCTACGAGCAGTACTTC.